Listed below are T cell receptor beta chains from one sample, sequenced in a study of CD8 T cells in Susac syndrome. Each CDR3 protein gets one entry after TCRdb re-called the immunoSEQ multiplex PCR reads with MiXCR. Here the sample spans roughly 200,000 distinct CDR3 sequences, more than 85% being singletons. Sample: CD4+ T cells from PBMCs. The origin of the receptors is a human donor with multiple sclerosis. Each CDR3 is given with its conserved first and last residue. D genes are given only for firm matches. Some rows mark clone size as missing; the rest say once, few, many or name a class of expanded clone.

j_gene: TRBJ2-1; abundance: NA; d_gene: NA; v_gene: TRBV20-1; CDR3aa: CSASIGGPVNEQFF; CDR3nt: TGCAGTGCTAGCATCGGGGGGCCGGTCAATGAGCAGTTCTTC
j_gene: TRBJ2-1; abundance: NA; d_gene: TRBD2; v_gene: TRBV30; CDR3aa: CAWIQRGGSDEQFF; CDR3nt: TGTGCCTGGATACAGCGGGGGGGCAGTGATGAGCAGTTCTTC
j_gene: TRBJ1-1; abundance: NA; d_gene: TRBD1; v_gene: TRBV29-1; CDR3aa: CSPSPLFGTGRGKSEAFF; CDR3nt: TGCAGCCCTTCTCCTCTCTTCGGGACAGGGCGAGGGAAGTCTGAAGCTTTCTTT
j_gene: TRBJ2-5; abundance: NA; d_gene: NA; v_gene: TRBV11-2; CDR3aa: CASSLGGGTETQYF; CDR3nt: TGTGCCAGCAGCTTAGGTGGGGGTACGGAGACCCAGTACTTC
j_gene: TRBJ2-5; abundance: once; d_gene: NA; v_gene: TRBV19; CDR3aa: CASSRLQETQYF; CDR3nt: TGTGCCAGTAGTAGACTGCAAGAGACCCAGTACTTC
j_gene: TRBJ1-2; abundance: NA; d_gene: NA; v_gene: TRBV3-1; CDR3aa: CASSQGFEGRYGYTF; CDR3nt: TGTGCCAGCAGCCAAGGGTTCGAGGGTCGCTATGGCTACACCTTC
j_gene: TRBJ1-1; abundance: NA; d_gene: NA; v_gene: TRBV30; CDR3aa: CAWSVGQLGNTEAFF; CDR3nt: TGTGCCTGGAGTGTGGGGCAACTTGGGAACACTGAAGCTTTCTTT
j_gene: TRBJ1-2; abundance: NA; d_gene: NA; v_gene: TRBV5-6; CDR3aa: CASSSPRGITYGYTF; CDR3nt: TGTGCCAGCAGTTCACCCAGGGGAATCACCTATGGCTACACCTTC
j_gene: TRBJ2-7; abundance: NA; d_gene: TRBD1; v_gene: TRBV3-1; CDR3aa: CASSIQTGAPYEQYF; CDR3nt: TGTGCCAGCAGCATCCAGACAGGGGCTCCATACGAGCAGTACTTC
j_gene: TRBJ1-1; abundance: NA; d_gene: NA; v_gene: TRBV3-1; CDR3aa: CASSRSEWTEAFF; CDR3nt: TGTGCCAGCAGCCGGTCCGAGTGGACTGAAGCTTTCTTT
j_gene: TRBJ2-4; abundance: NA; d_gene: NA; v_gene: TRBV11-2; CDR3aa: CASSIEPSKNIQYF; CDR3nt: TGTGCCAGCAGCATCGAACCGTCCAAAAACATTCAGTACTTC
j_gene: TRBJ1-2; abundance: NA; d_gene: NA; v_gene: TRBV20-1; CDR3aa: CSDQRAPSGGYTF; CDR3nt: TGCAGTGACCAGCGGGCCCCAAGTGGTGGCTACACCTTC
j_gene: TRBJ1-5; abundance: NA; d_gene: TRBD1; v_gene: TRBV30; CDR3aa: CAWRGQGDQPQHF; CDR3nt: TGTGCCTGGAGAGGACAGGGCGATCAGCCCCAGCATTTT
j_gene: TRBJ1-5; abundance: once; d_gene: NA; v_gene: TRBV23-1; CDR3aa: CASSPYHGGFAYSNQPQHF; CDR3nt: TGCGCCAGCAGTCCCTATCATGGGGGCTTTGCCTATAGCAATCAGCCCCAGCATTTT
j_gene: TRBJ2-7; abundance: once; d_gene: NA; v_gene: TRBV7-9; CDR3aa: CASSLVAGAYEQYF; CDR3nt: TGTGCCAGCAGCTTAGTCGCAGGGGCCTACGAGCAGTACTTC
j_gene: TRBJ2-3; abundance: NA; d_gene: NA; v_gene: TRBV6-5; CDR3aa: CASSSDNDQQRLATRDLF; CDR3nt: TGTGCCAGCAGTTCCGACAACGACCAACAGCGCCTGGCCACTCGGGATCTGTTT